This TCR beta chain appears in the sequencing data of a study of CD8 T cells in ankylosing spondylitis (dated by TCRdb to about 2017). In the study overall: To find TCR variants linked to disease, the study profiled T cell receptor beta repertoires in ankylosing spondylitis patients and healthy donors. Peripheral blood was sampled, and synovial fluid was also collected from ankylosing spondylitis patients. The whole study cohort included about a hundred healthy donors and around 24 ankylosing spondylitis patients. The study at large found these results: Some motif variants were previously reported in synovial fluid and blood of reactive arthritis patients, suggesting common disease-initiation mechanisms. A TCR beta motif made up of eight or nine highly homologous amino acid variants appeared to be characteristic of blood from ankylosing spondylitis patients. According to the report, matched synovial fluid samples from ankylosing spondylitis patients were significantly enriched for the disease-linked clones. In peripheral blood, the disease-linked clones were found at relatively low frequencies and had a CD8+ phenotype.

On this clonotype itself: Its antigen is not yet known. No much larger clone exists at a distance of one base, and base qualities are not known.

Synovial fluid samples were matched to blood samples from the same ankylosing spondylitis patients. Sequencing was carried out with an Illumina HiSeq 2500. Quantitative 5'-RACE with molecular barcodes was used to prepare TCR beta libraries. As for the authors' bioinformatics: To identify disease-linked TCR variants, a new computational method was used, one built on a probabilistic model of VDJ rearrangement. The public reads were run again by TCRdb, first through fastp at Q25 and then through MiXCR, and only productive beta chains were kept. Every distinct CDR3 protein forms one entry, paired with its most common genes and DNA. The V and J calls and clone size are TCRdb's, not the authors'. The sample has approximately 100,000 distinct CDR3 sequences on record, about 25% of them singletons. Jointly, the top ten make up over 9% of the sample. The clonotype originates from a male donor with ankylosing spondylitis. The source material was synovial fluid, either unsorted or a sorted T cell fraction (not recorded which).

In nucleotide form, the sequence is TGTGCCAGCAGCTTTTATCGAGGGAGTAGGCAAGAGACCCAGTACTTC. Its translation reads: CASSFYRGSRQETQYF. Recombination joined TRBV7-2 with TRBJ2-5, with a tentative D gene TRBD2 over 5 matching bases. Measured from the cysteine to the phenylalanine, the CDR3 is 16 residues long. The kept DNA is CDR3 alone, 48 bases in frame from the first base. As encoded in the germline V gene, CDR1 is SGHTA while CDR2 is FQGNSA. The V end loses 3 bases and the J end loses 2 bases, and a stretch of 16 bases separates them.